The 20 T cell receptor beta chains below were found in one sample sequenced in a study of circulating CD8 cells and anti-PD-1 response in melanoma. Using approximately 16 ng of total RNA, TCR libraries were made with the QIAseq Immune Repertoire TCR panel. TCRdb itself ran the reads through MiXCR, one entry per CDR3 protein. This sample yields 150 to 200 distinct CDR3 sequences, of which about 8.2% are seen a single time; over 60% belongs to the top ten. Four subsets defined by PD-1 and/or TIGIT were sorted from live CD3+CD8+TCRalphabeta+ cells. Sequencing was performed on CD8+ T cells from PBMCs, taken at baseline or after one month of anti-PD-1 therapy (not recorded which). The receptors derive from a human donor with melanoma.

Relative to its sample, this clonotype is large. The rearrangement joins TRBV2 to TRBJ2-7, with 10 bases fitting TRBD1. J lost 2 bases, V lost 5 bases, and 6 bases had no gene match. Germline V CDR1 and CDR2: SNHLY, FYNNEI. There are 15 residues in the CDR3. The CDR3 reads CASSPRDRGTYEQYF. Written as DNA, the CDR3 is TGTGCCAGCAGTCCCCGGGACAGGGGCACCTACGAGCAGTACTTC.

This clonotype is large in the sample. This chain links TRBV2 with TRBJ2-1, with TRBD2 identical over 7 bases. Germline assignment: CDR1 SNHLY and CDR2 FYNNEI. Unmatched junction bases numbered 16, after V lost 2 bases and J lost 15 bases. The CDR3 sequence is 15 residues long. CDR3 in amino acids: CASSEFVGGPSYPFF. CDR3 nucleotide sequence: TGTGCCAGCAGTGAATTTGTGGGAGGGCCTTCCTATCCGTTCTTC.

This clonotype is large (0.1 to 1%). This sequence joins TRBV27 and TRBJ2-5, with a possible D match to TRBD2 (5 bases). Trimming cost V 5 bases and J 7 bases, with 14 bases left between them. CDR1 is MNHEY and CDR2 is SMNVEV in the germline V gene (reference sequence). CDR3 length: 13 amino acids. CDR3 in amino acids: CASSPSRRGTQYF. Here the CDR3 DNA reads TGTGCCAGCAGTCCCTCCCGACGGGGGACCCAGTACTTC.

This clonotype is labeled medium-sized. A much larger clone is a single base away; this may be a read error. The rearrangement links TRBV2 to TRBJ1-5; D not certain. Germline assignment: CDR1 SNHLY and CDR2 FYNNEI. The CDR3 is made up of 16 amino acids. The ends were cut back, 8 bases at V and 0 bases at J, with 17 bases in the middle. The CDR3 coding sequence is TGTGCCAGCGAATCCCGTCCGGTTTTTAGCAATCAGCCCCAGCATTTT. Translating gives CASESRPVFSNQPQHF.

As regards this clonotype: The CDR3 ends on some other residue instead of the conserved phenylalanine or tryptophan, so this is likely a read error. The V and J genes are TRBV19 and TRBJ2-1; either TRBD1 or TRBD2 may supply D (5 bases each). CDR3 length equals 12 residues. Germline V gene data show CDR1 as LNHDA and CDR2 as SQIVND (reference sequence). V was clipped by 5 bases and J by 10 bases, with 12 bases between them. The CDR3 region has the DNA TGTGCCAGTAGTGTAGGGACCAGCGAGCAGTTCATC. It specifies CASSVGTSEQFI.

This sequence joins TRBV7-3 and TRBJ2-1; TRBD2 aligns across 8 bases. Trimming cost V 5 bases and J 4 bases; bases outside gene matches: 19. The germline V gene has CDR1 SGHTA and CDR2 FQGTGA. The CDR3 extends over 19 amino acids. CDR3 sequence: CASSPHHREPGTRYNEQFF. CDR3 in DNA: TGTGCCAGCAGCCCCCACCACCGGGAACCAGGGACTAGATACAATGAGCAGTTCTTC.

This clonotype is categorized as medium-sized (0.01 to 0.1%). The rearrangement links TRBV29-1 to TRBJ1-1; D gene ambiguous. Germline V gives CDR1 SQVTM, CDR2 ANQGSEA. The CDR3 has 11 amino acids. Trimming removed 4 bases from V and 5 bases from J, with 8 bases in between. The CDR3 DNA is TGCAGCGTTGGGCTTCCTACTGAAGCTTTCTTT. This sequence encodes CSVGLPTEAFF.

This clonotype is large by share. This chain joins TRBV21-1 and TRBJ1-5; the table's D call of TRBD1 was not tested on the DNA. TRBV21-1 is reported as a pseudogene. CDR3 length: 14 residues. CDR3: CASSTRGRRQPQHF. CDR3 bases: TGTGCCAGCAGCACCAGGGGCCGTCGACAGCCCCAGCATTTT.

This clonotype is deemed large. The chain is built from TRBV19 and TRBJ2-1, with 9 bases identical to TRBD2. Trimming cost V 5 bases and J 10 bases; bases outside gene matches: 3. CDR1 is LNHDA, CDR2 SQIVND, per germline (reference sequence). The CDR3 length is 12 residues. This CDR3 reads CASSVGTSEQFF. DNA of the CDR3: TGTGCCAGTAGTGTAGGGACTAGCGAGCAGTTCTTC. The variable domain in full, with the rest retrieved from reference TRBV19 and TRBJ2-1, is DGGITQSPKYLFRKEGQNVTLSCEQNLNHDAMYWYRQDPGQGLRLIYYSQIVNDFQKGDIAEGYSVSREKKESFPLTVTSAQKNPTAFYLCASSVGTSEQFFGPGTRLTVL.

By frequency in the sample, this clonotype is large. This rearrangement joins TRBV29-1 to TRBJ2-1, with 9 bases that match TRBD2. Germline CDR1 is SQVTM and CDR2 is ANQGSEA. The CDR3 runs to 14 residues. After removal of 5 bases from V and 2 bases from J, the junction contained 4 bases not matched to a gene. The CDR3 region is CSVLGLATYNEQFF. CDR3 in DNA: TGCAGCGTTCTAGGACTAGCGACCTACAATGAGCAGTTCTTC.

V and J are TRBV28 and TRBJ2-3; D unresolved. The CDR3 is 9 amino acids. Between the trimmed V and J ends, which lost 8 bases and 6 bases, there was a span of 3 bases. Germline loops: CDR1 MDHEN, CDR2 SYDVKM. CDR3 loop: CASGDTQYF. Written as DNA, the CDR3 is TGTGCCAGCGGTGATACGCAGTATTTT.

This clonotype is large within its sample. In DNA, the CDR3 is TGTGCCAGCAGTGTAGGGCAGTTGAACACTGAAGCTTTCTTT. This translates into CASSVGQLNTEAFF. V usage is TRBV2 and J usage is TRBJ1-1, with no clear D. From germline, CDR1 is SNHLY and CDR2 FYNNEI. This CDR3 has 14 residues. With 4 bases removed from V and 0 bases from J, the gap between germline ends came to 9 bases.

This clonotype is labeled as large. CDR3 in DNA: TGCAGTGCCCCGGTGGAGTTTACGGATACGCAGTATTTT. Translation gives CSAPVEFTDTQYF. The chain uses TRBV20-1 and TRBJ2-3; D not resolved. The CDR3 spans 13 residues. Germline V gene sequence: CDR1 DFQATT, CDR2 SNEGSKA (reference sequence). Trimming pared 6 bases from V and 6 bases from J, leaving 16 bases between.

This clonotype occurred a few times. The chain uses TRBV6-5 and TRBJ2-7; D gene unclear. V lost 7 bases and J lost 5, with 0 bases in between. This CDR3 region has 8 residues. The V gene's germline CDR1 is MNHEY and CDR2 SVGAGI. CDR3 loop: CASNEQYF. The CDR3 DNA sequence: TGTGCCAGCAACGAGCAGTACTTC.

This clonotype is large (0.1 to 1%) by share. Just one base apart from a much larger clone, this may be a read error. CDR3 DNA: TGTGCCAGCAGTTTTCCGGGCGGGCCTAGCACAGATACGCAGTATTTT. This encodes CASSFPGGPSTDTQYF. The chain employs TRBV28 and TRBJ2-3; weak D call: TRBD2 (5 bases). From germline, CDR1 is MDHEN and CDR2 SYDVKM. The CDR3 length is 16 residues. V lost 3 bases to trimming and J lost 0 bases, with 13 bases between them.

By sample fraction, this clonotype is large. The rearrangement uses TRBV6-6 and TRBJ1-6; a possible D gene is TRBD1 (6 bases). Germline V gives CDR1 MNHNY, CDR2 SVGAGI (reference sequence). V was clipped by 10 bases and J by 4 bases, with 17 bases between them. The length of the CDR3 is 15 residues. CDR3 nucleotides: TGTGCCACCGACCTCTCCGGACAGTATAATTCACCCCTCCACTTT. Residues: CATDLSGQYNSPLHF.

This clonotype was counted between two and nine times. This sequence joins TRBV4-1 and TRBJ2-2; TRBD2 is a possible D gene (5 bases). Per the germline V gene, CDR1 is MGHRA and CDR2 is YSYEKL. V lost 0 bases to trimming and J lost 4 bases, with 15 bases between them. The CDR3 sequence is 17 residues long. CDR3: CASSQDSWRWVTGELFF. The DNA for the CDR3 is TGCGCCAGCAGCCAAGACTCGTGGAGGTGGGTCACCGGGGAGCTGTTTTTT.

This clonotype was recorded only once. The chain links TRBV28 to TRBJ2-1; TRBD1 or TRBD2 may be the D gene (6 bases each). Germline lookup yields CDR1 MDHEN and CDR2 SYDVKM. The CDR3 is 14 amino acids. Trimming stripped 3 bases from V and 3 bases from J, with 9 bases between. CDR3 DNA: TGTGCCAGCAGTTTTGAGGGGGGCTACAATGAGCAGTTCTTC. Encoded protein: CASSFEGGYNEQFF.

This clonotype is large by share. V is TRBV28 and J is TRBJ2-7; 8 nucleotides line up with TRBD2. This CDR3 region has 17 residues. V was clipped by 4 bases and J by 0 bases; unmatched bases: 11. The germline V gene has CDR1 MDHEN and CDR2 SYDVKM. This CDR3 reads CASSSLLIAGSSYEQYF. DNA of the CDR3: TGTGCCAGCAGTTCCCTTCTGATAGCGGGGAGCTCCTACGAGCAGTACTTC.

By sample share, this clonotype is large. V usage is TRBV7-7 and J usage is TRBJ2-1; D is undetermined. The CDR3 is made up of 16 amino acids. Looked up from germline, CDR1 is SSHAT and CDR2 is FNYEAQ (reference sequence). V lost 5 bases and J 2 bases, leaving 16 bases between the germline ends. CDR3: CASSPIVPLAYNEQFF. The CDR3 DNA is TGTGCCAGCAGCCCCATTGTTCCCCTGGCCTACAATGAGCAGTTCTTC. Complete variable domain (other parts from reference TRBV7-7 and TRBJ2-1): GAGVSQSPRYKVTKRGQDVTLRCDPISSHATLYWYQQALGQGPEFLTYFNYEAQPDKSGLPSDRFSAERPEGSISTLTIQRTEQRDSAMYRCASSPIVPLAYNEQFFGPGTRLTVL.